This T cell receptor beta chain originates from a study of blood T cells in healthy people across ages. V was cut by 7 bases and J by 0 bases, with 16 bases left in between. From germline, CDR1 is SQVTM and CDR2 ANQGSEA. There are 15 residues in the CDR3. Together with a sample-barcoded 5' primer, a J-beta primer mix was included in a second PCR lasting about 7 to 11 cycles. Each CDR3 protein is one row after TCRdb ran MiXCR on the 5' RACE reads. Among 650,000 to 950,000 distinct CDR3 sequences listed, about 42% were seen once. The V call is TRBV29-1, the J call TRBJ2-1; D gene unclear. This TCR derives from a man aged 60 to 75 in good health. The specimen sequenced was blood. The CDR3 DNA follows: TGCAGCGGACACCTAGGACGAAGCTCCTACAATGAGCAGTTCTTC. As protein: CSGHLGRSSYNEQFF.